A selection of T cell receptor beta chains follows, all from one sample in a study of CD8 T cells in Susac syndrome. In TCRdb, the immunoSEQ multiplex PCR reads were re-called with MiXCR into one record per CDR3 protein. The table lists 180,000 or so distinct CDR3 sequences, over 90% of them singletons. The sample taken for sequencing was CD4+ T cells from PBMCs. These TCRs come from a human donor with multiple sclerosis. Both conserved end residues are part of each CDR3. Clone sizes are given selectively: once, few, many, or a class where the clone is expanded.

v_call: TRBV6-6; clone_size: NA; cdr3_aa: CASLRGYNEQFF
v_call: TRBV29-1; clone_size: NA; cdr3_aa: CSVEGPGLAGGLAKNIQYF
v_call: TRBV28; clone_size: NA; cdr3_aa: CASSFGTGVDNQPQHF
v_call: TRBV7-9; clone_size: NA; cdr3_aa: CASTLGRYEQYF
v_call: TRBV30; clone_size: NA; cdr3_aa: CAWSGLAGGRDTQYF
v_call: TRBV6-5; clone_size: NA; cdr3_aa: CASSPGLSHGYTF
v_call: TRBV30; clone_size: NA; cdr3_aa: CAGSFRDRHTEAFF
v_call: TRBV10-3; clone_size: NA; cdr3_aa: CAIRGTGGNYGYTF
v_call: TRBV7-8; clone_size: once; cdr3_aa: CASSRRGRGMNTEAFF
v_call: TRBV7-2; clone_size: NA; cdr3_aa: CASSLSLASDTQYF
v_call: TRBV19; clone_size: NA; cdr3_aa: CASSIAANTEAFF
v_call: TRBV18; clone_size: NA; cdr3_aa: CASSRDLNTEAFF
v_call: TRBV2; clone_size: NA; cdr3_aa: CASSVAAGQPQHF
v_call: TRBV9; clone_size: NA; cdr3_aa: CASSVAPSTGYGYTF
v_call: TRBV29-1; clone_size: NA; cdr3_aa: CSAGTGVPGYTF